The 32 T cell receptor beta chains presented below share a single source sample, sequenced in a study of PD-L1 blockade in urothelial cancer. Produced via immunoSEQ multiplex PCR; TCRdb's table is partial and in-frame only. The data show roughly 20,000 clones, nearly 90% seen once. The material sequenced was PBMCs, taken around atezolizumab (anti-PD-L1) treatment. These receptors were obtained from a woman aged 55 to 70 with urothelial cancer.

The rearrangement joins TRBV7-2 to TRBJ2-3; maybe TRBD1 (5 bases). Germline V gene data show CDR1 as SGHTA and CDR2 as FQGNSA. The CDR3 has 12 residues. Trimming shortened V by 9 bases and J by 2 bases, and 9 bases separated the two germline ends. The CDR3 region has the DNA TGTGCCAGTGGGGCCTTCACAGATACGCAGTATTTT. As protein: CASGAFTDTQYF.

The chain joins TRBV7-9 to TRBJ2-1, with 8 bases fitting TRBD2. The germline V gene has CDR1 SEHNR and CDR2 FQNEAQ (reference sequence). CDR3 length: 17 residues. J gave up 6 bases and V 4 bases, and 14 bases lay outside the gene matches. This CDR3 reads CASSSPLTSGRTNEQFF. In DNA form, the CDR3 reads TGTGCCAGCAGCTCCCCCCTCACTAGCGGTAGGACCAATGAGCAGTTCTTC.

The rearrangement uses TRBV4-3 and TRBJ2-5; 8 positions agree with TRBD2. Germline-derived CDR1 and CDR2 are LGHNA and YSLEER. V was pared by 5 bases and J by 3 bases, with 11 bases of the junction left unmatched. This CDR3 has 16 residues. CDR3 sequence: CASSYLGREGKETQYF. CDR3 nucleotides: TGCGCCAGCAGCTACCTGGGACGGGAGGGAAAAGAGACCCAGTACTTC.

The chain employs TRBV14 and TRBJ1-3, with D perhaps matching TRBD1 (5 bases). CDR1 and CDR2 from the germline V gene are SGHDN and FVKESK. V was cut by 2 bases and J by 7 bases, with 6 bases left in between. The CDR3 is 12 amino acids. CDR3 nucleotides: TGTGCCAGCAGCCAAAGGGGTAACACCATATATTTT. Translation: CASSQRGNTIYF. Supplemented by reference TRBV14 and TRBJ1-3, the full variable domain reads EAGVTQFPSHSVIEKGQTVTLRCDPISGHDNLYWYRRVMGKEIKFLLHFVKESKQDESGMPNNRFLAERTGGTYSTLKVQPAELEDSGVYFCASSQRGNTIYFGEGSWLTVV.

The V and J genes are TRBV5-1 and TRBJ2-7; 7 bases are a match to TRBD1. The CDR3 has 15 residues. V was pared by 5 bases and J by 2 bases, with 10 bases of the junction left unmatched. Germline CDR1 is SGHRS and CDR2 is YFSETQ. The CDR3 here is CASSPSRDRTYEQYF. In DNA form, the CDR3 reads TGCGCCAGCAGTCCAAGCCGGGACAGAACCTACGAGCAGTACTTC.

The gene calls are TRBV6-5 and TRBJ2-7; 7 bases fit TRBD1. The germline gives CDR1 MNHEY, CDR2 SVGAGI. The trim removed 2 bases at V and 0 bases at J, leaving 4 bases unmatched. The CDR3 runs 15 residues. The chain's CDR3 is CASSYVPGGSYEQYF. In nucleotides, the CDR3 is TGTGCCAGCAGTTACGTACCAGGGGGCTCCTACGAGCAGTACTTC.

The V call is TRBV5-6, the J call TRBJ2-3, with TRBD1 identical over 10 bases. The CDR3 is 17 residues long. Germline loops: CDR1 SGHDT, CDR2 YYEEEE. Trimming at V came to 1 base and at J to 3 bases, leaving 8 bases not matched to a gene. Written as DNA, the CDR3 is TGTGCCAGCAGCTTGACTCCGGGACAGGGGTCAACAGATACGCAGTATTTT. Protein sequence: CASSLTPGQGSTDTQYF.

This chain uses TRBV25-1 with TRBJ2-7; TRBD1 aligns across 10 bases. The trim removed 1 base at V and 1 base at J, leaving 7 bases unmatched. This CDR3 region has 17 residues. Germline lookup yields CDR1 MGHDK and CDR2 SYGVNS. Written as DNA, the CDR3 is TGTGCCAGCAGTGAATCCCCCCGGACAGGGGGTTCCTACGAGCAGTACTTC. Encoded protein: CASSESPRTGGSYEQYF.

V and J are TRBV28 and TRBJ2-6, with D uncertain. The CDR3 is 15 amino acids. Per the germline V gene, CDR1 is MDHEN and CDR2 is SYDVKM. V was shortened by 7 bases and J by 0 bases, with 10 bases between the two germline ends. The CDR3 DNA is TGTGCCAGCATCCAGCCGGGCTCTGGGGCCAACGTCCTGACTTTC. It encodes CASIQPGSGANVLTF. Looking up the rest from reference TRBV28 and TRBJ2-6 gives the full variable domain: DVKVTQSSRYLVKRTGEKVFLECVQDMDHENMFWYRQDPGLGLRLIYFSYDVKMKEKGDIPEGYSVSREKKERFSLILESASTNQTSMYLCASIQPGSGANVLTFGAGSRLTVL.

This clone appeared once. V is TRBV6-5 and J is TRBJ2-7, with 8 bases fitting TRBD2. In germline, CDR1 is MNHEY, CDR2 SVGAGI. The CDR3 sequence is 15 residues long. Trimming removed 2 bases from V and 4 bases from J; junction bases left unmatched: 7. The CDR3 here is CASSYQGLGRYEQYF. DNA of the CDR3: TGTGCCAGCAGTTACCAGGGACTAGGCAGATACGAGCAGTACTTC.

The CDR3 DNA reads TGTGCCAGCTCACTATATACAGGGGAAGAGACCCAGTACTTC. This codes for CASSLYTGEETQYF. The rearrangement joins TRBV18 to TRBJ2-5; 7 bases are a match to TRBD1. Germline V gives CDR1 KGHSH, CDR2 LQKENI. CDR3 length: 14 amino acids. V lost 4 bases to trimming and J lost 3 bases; unmatched junction nucleotides: 5. The full variable domain, rest sourced from reference TRBV18 and TRBJ2-5, is NAGVMQNPRHLVRRRGQEARLRCSPMKGHSHVYWYRQLPEEGLKFMVYLQKENIIDESGMPKERFSAEFPKEGPSILRIQQVVRGDSAAYFCASSLYTGEETQYFGPGTRLLVL.

V and J are TRBV19 and TRBJ2-1, with 10 nucleotides matching TRBD1. Germline V gene data show CDR1 as LNHDA and CDR2 as SQIVND (reference sequence). The length of the CDR3 is 14 residues. Losses at the gene ends were 9 bases for V and 8 bases for J; bases not matched to a gene: 10. In nucleotides, the CDR3 is TGTGCCAGCGGGAACCGGGACAGGGGTTATGAGCAGTTCTTC. This codes for CASGNRDRGYEQFF. Full variable domain (missing parts from reference TRBV19 and TRBJ2-1): DGGITQSPKYLFRKEGQNVTLSCEQNLNHDAMYWYRQDPGQGLRLIYYSQIVNDFQKGDIAEGYSVSREKKESFPLTVTSAQKNPTAFYLCASGNRDRGYEQFFGPGTRLTVL.

The V call is TRBV29-1, the J call TRBJ2-7; 8 nucleotides agree with TRBD1. The CDR3 is 14 amino acids. CDR1 SQVTM and CDR2 ANQGSEA come from the germline V gene. V lost 4 bases, J lost 7 bases, and 12 bases stayed unmatched. The CDR3 is CSVVPNRGRSEQYF. CDR3 DNA: TGCAGCGTTGTCCCGAACAGGGGGAGGAGTGAGCAGTACTTC.

This chain links TRBV29-1 with TRBJ2-1, with D hard to call. Germline V gives CDR1 SQVTM, CDR2 ANQGSEA. The germline V and J ends were trimmed by 3 bases and 6 bases, with 9 bases remaining between them. The CDR3 extends over 12 amino acids. The CDR3 sequence is CSVDIQPNEQFF. CDR3 sequence (DNA): TGCAGCGTTGACATACAGCCCAATGAGCAGTTCTTC.

This clone appeared a few times. The chain uses TRBV28 and TRBJ1-5; 9 bases are a match to TRBD1. J lost 4 bases, V lost 4 bases, and 5 bases had no gene match. Germline V gives CDR1 MDHEN, CDR2 SYDVKM. The CDR3 runs 15 residues. The CDR3 DNA reads TGTGCCAGCAGTTCCGGACAGGGGCGAAATCAGCCCCAGCATTTT. Amino acid sequence: CASSSGQGRNQPQHF.

The V gene is TRBV19, the J gene TRBJ1-4; D is unclear. The germline CDR1 and CDR2 sequences are LNHDA and SQIVND (reference sequence). V gave up 11 bases and J gave up 8 bases, with 15 bases separating them. The length of the CDR3 is 12 residues. CDR3 nucleotides: TGTGCCTCCGCGGGCGGGGAAGAAAAACTGTTTTTT. Translated, it gives CASAGGEEKLFF.

The chain combines TRBV9 with TRBJ2-1; weak D call: TRBD2 (6 bases). The CDR3 is made up of 14 amino acids. The germline V and J ends were trimmed by 6 bases and 4 bases, with 14 bases remaining between them. Germline CDR1 reads SGDLS; CDR2 reads YYNGEE. CDR3 coding DNA: TGTGCCAGCAAGCCGGGAGAACTATACAATGAGCAGTTCTTC. Translation gives CASKPGELYNEQFF.

The table lists this clone with a count of one. The chain combines TRBV4-1 with TRBJ2-7; 7 bases align to TRBD1. The CDR3 consists of 16 residues. Per the germline V gene, CDR1 is MGHRA and CDR2 is YSYEKL. The ends lost 2 bases at V and 1 base at J; junction bases unmatched: 8. The CDR3, as DNA: TGCGCCAGCAGCCAATTCAACCCGGGACAGTCCTACGAGCAGTACTTC. It specifies CASSQFNPGQSYEQYF.

J is TRBJ2-7 and V is TRBV14, with a weak D call TRBD2 (6 bases). CDR1 and CDR2 from the germline V gene are SGHDN and FVKESK. This CDR3 contains 14 residues. The V end was cut by 1 base, the J end by 4 bases, with 11 bases between. The CDR3 sequence is CASSQALGGYEQYF. The CDR3 DNA reads as TGTGCCAGCAGCCAAGCCTTGGGGGGATACGAGCAGTACTTC.

This chain links TRBV28 with TRBJ2-3, with 8 bases that match TRBD2. Germline CDR1 reads MDHEN; CDR2 reads SYDVKM. With 3 bases clipped from V and 1 base from J, the junction kept 6 bases outside the gene matches. The CDR3 is made up of 16 amino acids. DNA of the CDR3: TGTGCCAGCAGTTTTCGGGCGGGAGGTGGCACAGATACGCAGTATTTT. Amino acids: CASSFRAGGGTDTQYF.

The rearrangement uses TRBV5-1 and TRBJ2-7; TRBD2 agrees at 9 bases. CDR3 length: 16 amino acids. The germline gives CDR1 SGHRS, CDR2 YFSETQ. Unmatched junction bases numbered 10, after V lost 2 bases and J lost 4 bases. The CDR3 sequence: CASSFGMAGGPYEQYF. The CDR3 nucleotides read TGCGCCAGCAGCTTCGGCATGGCGGGAGGGCCTTACGAGCAGTACTTC.

This CDR3 is CASSLVIAPGETQYF. The CDR3 coding sequence is TGTGCCAGCAGCTTAGTCATAGCACCCGGGGAGACCCAGTACTTC. The genes are TRBV7-7 and TRBJ2-5, with D unresolved. With 1 base removed from V and 5 bases from J, the gap between germline ends came to 14 bases. The CDR3 sequence is 15 residues long. In germline, CDR1 is SSHAT, CDR2 FNYEAQ (reference sequence).

The CDR3 loop is CASSQELLTGIGYTF. CDR3 coding DNA: TGCGCCAGCAGCCAAGAGCTATTGACAGGAATAGGCTACACCTTC. The chain is built from TRBV4-3 and TRBJ1-2, with a possible D match to TRBD1 (6 bases). The V gene lost 0 bases and the J gene lost 8 bases, with 16 bases spanning the gap. The CDR3 contains 15 residues. Germline-derived CDR1 and CDR2 are LGHNA and YSLEER.

The chain combines TRBV7-9 with TRBJ1-1; TRBD1 is a possible D gene (5 bases). V was clipped by 5 bases and J by 1 base, with 14 bases between them. Germline values: CDR1 SEHNR, CDR2 FQNEAQ (reference sequence). CDR3 length: 15 residues. The CDR3 sequence is CASSRSQEKNTEAFF. The CDR3 DNA reads TGTGCCAGCAGCCGTTCACAGGAGAAGAACACTGAAGCTTTCTTT.

This clone was recorded once. The chain has TRBV7-9 and TRBJ2-5, with a weak D call TRBD1 (6 bases). In germline, CDR1 is SEHNR, CDR2 FQNEAQ (reference sequence). This CDR3 region has 14 residues. V was trimmed by 3 bases and J by 2 bases, leaving 10 bases between them. The CDR3 DNA reads TGTGCCAGCAGCTTTGGGACACCACAAGAGACCCAGTACTTC. Translated, it gives CASSFGTPQETQYF. The whole variable domain, filled in from reference TRBV7-9 and TRBJ2-5, reads DTGVSQNPRHKITKRGQNVTFRCDPISEHNRLYWYRQTLGQGPEFLTYFQNEAQLEKSRLLSDRFSAERPKGSFSTLEIQRTEQGDSAMYLCASSFGTPQETQYFGPGTRLLVL.

This clone appeared a few times. The chain is built from TRBV9 and TRBJ2-5, with D maybe TRBD2 (7 bases). V dropped 1 base and J dropped 3 bases, with 10 bases sitting between them. Germline V gene sequence: CDR1 SGDLS, CDR2 YYNGEE. This CDR3 contains 14 residues. The CDR3 reads CASSVWEGEETQYF. The CDR3 nucleotides are TGTGCCAGCAGCGTATGGGAGGGGGAAGAGACCCAGTACTTC.

This chain joins TRBV27 and TRBJ2-5; 9 nucleotides align to TRBD1. This CDR3 spans 13 amino acids. The trim removed 11 bases at V and 5 bases at J, leaving 9 bases unmatched. Germline CDR1 and CDR2: MNHEY and SMNVEV (reference sequence). In DNA, the CDR3 is TGTGCCGCAGGGGACAGGGTCGCGGAGACCCAGTACTTC. It encodes CAAGDRVAETQYF.

The chain carries TRBV5-1 and TRBJ1-2; D ambiguous. The V gene's germline CDR1 is SGHRS and CDR2 YFSETQ. V lost 2 bases and J 2 bases, leaving 7 bases between the germline ends. The CDR3 runs to 13 residues. The CDR3: CASSLDTNYGYTF. CDR3 nucleotide sequence: TGCGCCAGCAGCTTAGACACCAACTATGGCTACACCTTC.

The gene calls are TRBV10-3 and TRBJ1-1; 7 nucleotides agree with TRBD1. This CDR3 is built from 16 residues. CDR1 and CDR2 (germline): ENHRY, SYGVKD. V was pared by 5 bases and J by 8 bases, with 17 bases of the junction left unmatched. The CDR3 DNA reads TGTGCCATCAGTTCTCAACACTCGGACAGGCGACTAGAAGCTTTCTTT. This encodes CAISSQHSDRRLEAFF.

V and J are TRBV5-6 and TRBJ1-6; 9 bases match TRBD1. Germline CDR1 SGHDT, CDR2 YYEEEE. V was pared by 5 bases and J by 9 bases, with 3 bases of the junction left unmatched. This CDR3 has 13 amino acids. CDR3 residues: CASRKQGASPLHF. The CDR3 DNA is TGTGCCAGCAGAAAACAGGGGGCTTCACCCCTCCACTTT.

V gene TRBV5-4 combines with J gene TRBJ2-7; 10 nucleotides line up with TRBD2. Germline assignment: CDR1 SGHNT and CDR2 YYREEE (reference sequence). J was trimmed by 3 bases and V by 4 bases; bases with no gene match: 13. The CDR3 runs to 17 residues. The CDR3 coding sequence is TGTGCCAGCAGCGCTGGGGCTAGCGGGAGTCAGGGCTACGAGCAGTACTTC. It encodes CASSAGASGSQGYEQYF.

The J gene is TRBJ1-2, the V gene TRBV11-2, with 10 bases matching TRBD1. Germline V gives CDR1 SGHAT, CDR2 FQNNGV. V trimming: 6 bases; J trimming: 3 bases; junction bases outside the gene matches: 10. This CDR3 contains 16 residues. CDR3 DNA sequence: TGTGCCAGCAGTTTTAGGGGGGGACAGGGGTACTATGGCTACACCTTC. Translating gives CASSFRGGQGYYGYTF. Combining the CDR3 with reference TRBV11-2 and TRBJ1-2 gives the whole variable domain EAGVAQSPRYKIIEKRQSVAFWCNPISGHATLYWYQQILGQGPKLLIQFQNNGVVDDSQLPKDRFSAERLKGVDSTLKIQPAKLEDSAVYLCASSFRGGQGYYGYTFGSGTRLTVV.